One and the same sample provided the 23 T cell receptor beta chains below, sequenced in a study of vaccination and CD4 T cells after COVID-19. Time point in this sample: late sampling 161 to 241 days after vaccination in three convalescent patients. TCRdb re-derived calls from the PCR reads in MiXCR, one entry per CDR3 protein. The sample has over 25,000 distinct CDR3 sequences, around 50% seen once. The starting material was CD4+ T cells from blood, obtained about 7 months after SARS-CoV-2 vaccination. These receptors originate from a human donor who had recovered from COVID-19.

CDR3 DNA: TGTGCCAGCAGTACCTCAGGGGGCAATCAGCCCCAGCATTTT. It specifies CASSTSGGNQPQHF. The V gene is TRBV28, the J gene TRBJ1-5; tentative D call: TRBD1 (6 bases). The CDR3 length is 14 residues. Germline-derived CDR1 and CDR2 are MDHEN and SYDVKM. The V and J ends lost 5 bases and 2 bases respectively, with 10 bases between them.

This clonotype was recorded a few times. The chain recombines TRBV7-2 with TRBJ2-3, with D perhaps matching TRBD2 (5 bases). The length of the CDR3 is 15 residues. The V end was cut by 0 bases, the J end by 4 bases, with 11 bases between. Germline V gene lookup returns CDR1 SGHTA and CDR2 FQGNSA. CDR3 residues: CASSLAGAGPDTQYF. The CDR3 coding sequence is TGTGCCAGCAGCTTAGCGGGAGCTGGTCCAGATACGCAGTATTTT.

This clonotype was counted only a few times. The genes are TRBV6-1 and TRBJ1-5, with D perhaps matching TRBD1 (6 bases). The ends were cut back, 8 bases at V and 7 bases at J, with 21 bases in the middle. Germline values: CDR1 MNHNS, CDR2 SASEGT. The CDR3 extends over 15 amino acids. DNA of the CDR3: TGTGCCAGCCAGGAAACCAGGGGCCGGTCCCAGCCCCAGCATTTT. Its protein is CASQETRGRSQPQHF.

V is TRBV6-5 and J is TRBJ2-7; a possible D gene is TRBD2 (6 bases). Germline lookup yields CDR1 MNHEY and CDR2 SVGAGI. The CDR3 totals 15 residues. Trimming pared 4 bases from V and 2 bases from J, leaving 15 bases between. The CDR3 coding sequence is TGTGCCAGCAGTTTGACGGGAGTGTTAACCTACGAGCAGTACTTC. Protein sequence: CASSLTGVLTYEQYF.

The V gene is TRBV20-1, the J gene TRBJ1-6, with TRBD1 matching over 7 bases. The germline V gene encodes CDR1 DFQATT and CDR2 SNEGSKA (reference sequence). V shed 3 bases, J shed 9 bases, and the junction held 14 bases outside the gene matches. This CDR3 has 16 residues. The CDR3 reads CSASAAGTVFSSPLHF. CDR3 sequence (DNA): TGCAGTGCTAGCGCTGCCGGGACAGTTTTTTCTTCACCCCTCCACTTT.

The chain uses TRBV28 and TRBJ1-1; D gene uncertain. Germline V gives CDR1 MDHEN, CDR2 SYDVKM. Trimming pared 5 bases from V and 8 bases from J, leaving 18 bases between. CDR3 length: 14 amino acids. DNA for the CDR3: TGTGCCAGCAGTAACCCCCTGGGAGGGAGGGAAGCTTTCTTT. Amino acids: CASSNPLGGREAFF.

This clonotype was observed once. The gene calls are TRBV19 and TRBJ1-5, with a possible D match to TRBD1 (5 bases). The germline V gene encodes CDR1 LNHDA and CDR2 SQIVND (reference sequence). The CDR3 contains 16 residues. V shed 4 bases and J shed 4 bases, with 17 bases lying between them. The CDR3 sequence is CASSTDRIGWNQPQHF. CDR3 sequence (DNA): TGTGCCAGTAGTACCGACAGAATAGGGTGGAATCAGCCCCAGCATTTT.

The chain links TRBV2 to TRBJ1-2; D is unresolved. The CDR3 totals 14 residues. CDR1 and CDR2 from the germline V gene are SNHLY and FYNNEI. The V gene lost 4 bases and the J gene lost 2 bases, with 11 bases spanning the gap. DNA for the CDR3: TGTGCCAGCAGTGGGCCGGAGGGCAACTATGGCTACACCTTC. As protein: CASSGPEGNYGYTF.

This clonotype appeared a few times. This chain joins TRBV20-1 and TRBJ2-3, with no clear D. The V gene lost 3 bases and the J gene lost 7 bases, with 14 bases spanning the gap. Germline V CDR1 and CDR2: DFQATT, SNEGSKA (reference sequence). The CDR3 is 13 amino acids. CDR3 protein: CSASEKGSYTQYF. CDR3 sequence (DNA): TGCAGTGCTAGTGAGAAAGGTTCATATACGCAGTATTTT.

This chain joins TRBV2 and TRBJ1-1; D is possibly TRBD1 (6 bases). V lost 1 base and J lost 5, with 8 bases in between. Germline CDR1 reads SNHLY; CDR2 reads FYNNEI. This CDR3 region has 13 residues. CDR3: CASSEGGLTEAFF. CDR3 bases: TGTGCCAGCAGTGAAGGGGGGCTGACTGAAGCTTTCTTT.

The chain links TRBV7-8 to TRBJ2-1; 8 positions match TRBD2. J lost 9 bases, V lost 3 bases, and 4 bases had no gene match. Germline V lookup: CDR1 SGHVS, CDR2 FQNEAQ. This CDR3 has 13 amino acids. The DNA of the CDR3 is TGTGCCAGCAGCTTCAGCGGGAGTTTTGAGCAGTTCTTC. Translated: CASSFSGSFEQFF.

The V and J genes are TRBV19 and TRBJ2-5; D may correspond to TRBD1 or TRBD2 (6 bases each). From germline, CDR1 is LNHDA and CDR2 SQIVND (reference sequence). The CDR3 is made up of 15 amino acids. V lost 3 bases, J lost 5 bases, and 16 bases lay in between. The CDR3 DNA sequence: TGTGCCAGTAGTATTGGAGGGGGGAGAAGTGAGACCCAGTACTTC. It codes for CASSIGGGRSETQYF. The full variable domain, with the rest looked up from reference TRBV19 and TRBJ2-5, is DGGITQSPKYLFRKEGQNVTLSCEQNLNHDAMYWYRQDPGQGLRLIYYSQIVNDFQKGDIAEGYSVSREKKESFPLTVTSAQKNPTAFYLCASSIGGGRSETQYFGPGTRLLVL.

The CDR3 sequence: CASSPGTRTEETEAFF. The CDR3 DNA follows: TGTGCCAGCAGCCCAGGGACAAGAACTGAGGAGACTGAAGCTTTCTTT. V usage is TRBV7-9 and J usage is TRBJ1-1, with D perhaps matching TRBD1 (6 bases). CDR3 length: 16 residues. V lost 5 bases, J lost 5 bases, and 21 bases lay in between. Per germline, CDR1 SEHNR and CDR2 FQNEAQ (reference sequence).

This clonotype was detected only a few times. The chain recombines TRBV7-3 with TRBJ2-3, with a possible D match to TRBD1 (5 bases). CDR1 is SGHTA and CDR2 is FQGTGA in the germline V gene. The V end was cut by 2 bases, the J end by 0 bases, with 9 bases between. The CDR3 contains 15 residues. This CDR3 reads CASSLVGASTDTQYF. Here the CDR3 DNA reads TGTGCCAGCAGCTTAGTAGGGGCTAGCACAGATACGCAGTATTTT.

This sequence joins TRBV7-3 and TRBJ2-3; D unclear. The CDR3 covers 13 residues. With 2 bases removed from V and 5 bases from J, the gap between germline ends came to 8 bases. Germline CDR1 and CDR2: SGHTA and FQGTGA. The CDR3 nucleotides read TGTGCCAGCAGCTTAGAAGGGCAAGATACGCAGTATTTT. Translation gives CASSLEGQDTQYF.

This clonotype was counted only a few times. CDR3 coding DNA: TGTGCCAGCATTTTCACGGGAGCGGTGGAGACCCAGTACTTC. Encoded protein: CASIFTGAVETQYF. The V and J genes are TRBV6-1 and TRBJ2-5; tentatively, D is TRBD2 (6 bases). The length of the CDR3 is 14 residues. The V gene's germline CDR1 is MNHNS and CDR2 SASEGT. V shed 7 bases and J shed 5 bases, with 17 bases lying between them.

V and J are TRBV20-1 and TRBJ2-2, with D uncertain. This CDR3 comprises 12 residues. CDR1 DFQATT and CDR2 SNEGSKA come from the germline V gene (reference sequence). Trimming removed 6 bases at V and 3 bases at J, with 8 bases between. Here the CDR3 reads CSANSHTGELFF. The DNA for the CDR3 is TGCAGTGCGAATAGCCACACCGGGGAGCTGTTTTTT.

The chain carries TRBV20-1 and TRBJ1-1, with D perhaps TRBD1 (6 bases). Germline V gene sequence: CDR1 DFQATT, CDR2 SNEGSKA (reference sequence). V lost 6 bases, J lost 0 bases, and 8 bases lay in between. This CDR3 contains 12 residues. Here the CDR3 reads CSAGQLNTEAFF. The CDR3 DNA is TGCAGTGCCGGACAGTTGAACACTGAAGCTTTCTTT.

This clonotype was found a few times. This CDR3 is CSVAGQETQYF. The CDR3 bases are TGCAGCGTTGCGGGGCAAGAGACCCAGTACTTC. The chain employs TRBV29-1 and TRBJ2-5; perhaps TRBD2 as D (5 bases). The ends were cut back, 4 bases at V and 2 bases at J, with 5 bases in the middle. Germline V gives CDR1 SQVTM, CDR2 ANQGSEA. The CDR3 has 11 residues.

The rearrangement links TRBV6-1 to TRBJ1-2; D not resolved. CDR1 MNHNS and CDR2 SASEGT come from the germline V gene. This CDR3 comprises 14 residues. V was cut by 5 bases and J by 3 bases, with 13 bases left in between. CDR3 nucleotide sequence: TGTGCCAGCAGTCTAACGGGAGTTGACTATGGCTACACCTTC. Translated, it gives CASSLTGVDYGYTF.

In this sample, this clonotype turned up a few times. The V call is TRBV6-4, the J call TRBJ2-1; TRBD2 matches 12 bases. With V trimmed by 3 bases and J by 4 bases, 4 bases remained unmatched. Germline CDR1 is MRHNA and CDR2 is SNTAGT. The CDR3 spans 16 residues. The CDR3 nucleotides read TGTGCCAGCAGTGATCTAGCGGGAGGGGAATACAATGAGCAGTTCTTC. Encoded protein: CASSDLAGGEYNEQFF.

The chain combines TRBV7-9 with TRBJ2-1, with TRBD2 identical over 13 bases. The V and J ends lost 5 bases and 12 bases, in that order; junction bases with no gene match: 13. CDR1 and CDR2 (germline): SEHNR, FQNEAQ (reference sequence). CDR3 length: 16 residues. CDR3 sequence: CASSGRWTSGSKRQFF. CDR3 in DNA: TGTGCCAGCAGCGGACGGTGGACTAGCGGGAGCAAGAGGCAGTTCTTC.

The chain links TRBV18 to TRBJ1-5, with D uncertain. CDR1 and CDR2 (germline): KGHSH, LQKENI. CDR3 length equals 13 residues. With 3 bases removed from V and 7 bases from J, the gap between germline ends came to 10 bases. The CDR3 reads CASSPSGDQPQHF. The CDR3 bases are TGTGCCAGCTCACCGTCGGGAGACCAGCCCCAGCATTTT.